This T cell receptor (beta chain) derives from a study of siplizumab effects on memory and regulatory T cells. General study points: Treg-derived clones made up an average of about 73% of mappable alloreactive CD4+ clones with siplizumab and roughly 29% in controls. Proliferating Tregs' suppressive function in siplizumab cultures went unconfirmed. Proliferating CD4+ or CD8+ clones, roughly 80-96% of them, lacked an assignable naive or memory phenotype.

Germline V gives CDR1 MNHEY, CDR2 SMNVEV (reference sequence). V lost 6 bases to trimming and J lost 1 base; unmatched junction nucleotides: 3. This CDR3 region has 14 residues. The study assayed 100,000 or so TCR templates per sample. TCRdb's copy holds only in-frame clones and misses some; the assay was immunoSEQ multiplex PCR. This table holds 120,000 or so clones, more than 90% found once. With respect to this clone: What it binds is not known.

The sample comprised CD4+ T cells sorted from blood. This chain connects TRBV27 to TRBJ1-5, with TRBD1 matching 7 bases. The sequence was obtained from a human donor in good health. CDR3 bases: TGTGCCAGCAGATCGGGACAGAGCAATCAGCCCCAGCATTTT. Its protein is CASRSGQSNQPQHF.